This is a list of T cell receptor beta chains from one sample in a study of cytomegalovirus exposure and HLA in healthy donors. The method was immunoSEQ multiplex PCR; TCRdb's version includes in-frame clones alone and lacks a portion of them. The data hold some 55,000 clones, with 70% to 85% observed a single time. Sequencing was carried out using PBMCs. Receptors originate from a man aged 40-55 years in good health and CMV-seronegative. CDR3s include the opening cysteine and the closing phenylalanine or tryptophan. The order of the fields is J gene, V gene, CDR3 protein.

>TRBJ2-5|TRBV9
CASSAGTGITLGETQYF
>TRBJ2-1|TRBV11-2
CASSREFLDEQFF
>TRBJ2-3|TRBV6-6
CASSFATGERTDTQYF
>TRBJ1-1|TRBV7-9
CASSYSRDRVTEAFF
>TRBJ2-5|TRBV18
CASSPDQTVGETQYF
>TRBJ1-1|TRBV4-2
CASSQAPFAGTEAFF
>TRBJ2-7|TRBV11-2
CASSWDRDFFEQYF
>TRBJ1-4|TRBV6-6
CASSYVTATNEKLFF
>TRBJ1-1|TRBV6-5
CASSSWTSGVNTEAFF
>TRBJ1-6|TRBV6-5
CASSDARTGLSPLHF
>TRBJ2-3|TRBV5-1
CASSLVGMTSGGHTDTQYF
>TRBJ2-5|TRBV20-1
CSARAEETQYF
>TRBJ1-3|TRBV11-3
CASSLGSRNTIYF
>TRBJ1-2|TRBV19
CASSLSLTGAGYTF
>TRBJ1-6|TRBV11-2
CASSLLGQASRNSDSPLRF
>TRBJ1-1|TRBV7-9
CASSLNGRGIFPEAFF
>TRBJ2-7|TRBV6-6
CASSYLGQSYEQYF
>TRBJ1-2|TRBV5-4
CASIGIRGGYTF
>TRBJ2-1|TRBV7-9
CASSLDGGGNYNEQFF
>TRBJ1-5|TRBV4-3
CASSQDRAYNQPQHF
>TRBJ2-3|TRBV4-1
CASSQVGQRPLIANTQYF
>TRBJ2-7|TRBV11-3
CASSSWDSSYEQYF
>TRBJ1-2|TRBV11-2
CASSLSRQTRDTF
>TRBJ2-3|TRBV5-5
CASSSISGVTDTQYF
>TRBJ2-2|TRBV19
CASSMVQGSNPSELFF
>TRBJ2-3|TRBV11-3
CASSFSGGPTDTQYF
>TRBJ1-2|TRBV7-9
CASSLVGNYGYTF
>TRBJ1-2|TRBV5-4
CASSLAGGYGYTF
>TRBJ2-2|TRBV2
CASKWTGGTGELFF
>TRBJ1-2|TRBV2
CASSGGQTYGYTF
>TRBJ2-5|TRBV11-2
CASSPPGETQYF
>TRBJ2-7|TRBV2
CASSEALQGYEQYF
>TRBJ1-6|TRBV7-2
CASSLDSRTRTLHF
>TRBJ2-7|TRBV6-5
CASSYHTGTRYEQYF
>TRBJ2-5|TRBV11-3
CASSPPGQPQETQYF
>TRBJ1-1|TRBV7-9
CASSRAWSWGDTEAFF
>TRBJ1-1|TRBV28
CASSLRWTGTVEAFF
>TRBJ2-7|TRBV11-3
CASSTGRDFYEQYF
>TRBJ2-3|TRBV4-3
CASSQGGKAGGTDTQYF
>TRBJ2-7|TRBV7-2
CASSLAARGYEQYF
>TRBJ2-1|TRBV7-6
CASSFATGLAGVEQFF
>TRBJ2-3|TRBV6-5
CASRLQGGTDTQYF
>TRBJ1-2|TRBV27
CASSLDSLGYGYTF
>TRBJ1-6|TRBV4-3
CASSQDSSSYNSPLHF
>TRBJ2-3|TRBV28
CASKTGGHTDTQYF
>TRBJ1-2|TRBV5-6
CASSRGVGYGYTF
>TRBJ2-3|TRBV5-1
CASSGGQGVTDTQYF
>TRBJ1-4|TRBV25-1
CASSAMTGLNEKLFF
>TRBJ2-3|TRBV19
CASSPHRALAGGRGDTQYF
>TRBJ2-1|TRBV5-1
CASSLAVALFYNEQFF
>TRBJ1-6|TRBV28
CASSLDRVWSPLHF
>TRBJ1-2|TRBV28
CASSLLDRERYTF
>TRBJ2-5|TRBV7-9
CASSEVGPETQYF
>TRBJ2-6|TRBV5-6
CASSPTTWNSGANVLTF
>TRBJ1-2|TRBV9
CASRRGPSYGYTF
>TRBJ1-4|TRBV7-9
CASSLDWENEKLFF